The clone carrying this TCR beta chain was seen a few times. The antigen remains undetermined. Trimming at V came to 5 bases and at J to 2 bases, leaving 6 bases not matched to a gene. Germline V gives CDR1 SQVTM, CDR2 ANQGSEA. CDR3 size: 13 residues. This sample was taken from a study of regulatory T cells in long-lasting Graves disease. Noted time point: persistent/refractory GD, antithyroid drugs over 5 years with positive TRAb. Making the TCR library involved RNA that had been extracted from PBMCs. The authors built TCR beta libraries using iRepertoire HTBI primers and Arm-PCR of CDR3 regions. In the original analysis: Among the samples, under 70 TRBV and more than twelve TRBJ segments were identified. Each CDR3 protein is one row after TCRdb ran MiXCR on the multiplex PCR reads. The V and J calls come from TCRdb's annotation, not from the publication. The table shows about 290,000 distinct CDR3 sequences, with 20% to 25% occurring only once.

Findings of the study overall: Limited samples may have lowered accuracy.

The receptor was derived from a female donor with Graves disease. This specimen consisted of peripheral blood mononuclear cells (PBMCs), obtained when the disease was refractory, from a patient treated with antithyroid drugs. This chain uses TRBV29-1 with TRBJ2-7, with 7 nucleotides matching TRBD1. CDR3 sequence reads: CSVRTGGTYEQYF. CDR3 in DNA: TGCAGCGTTCGGACAGGTGGGACCTACGAGCAGTACTTC.